This is a list of T cell receptor beta chains from one sample in a study of persistence of HIV-infected CD4 T cells. Profiled with immunoSEQ multiplex PCR; TCRdb holds only in-frame clones, not every one. The repertoire includes tens of thousands of clones, roughly 82% of them detected once, and roughly 6.5% sits in the top ten. What these receptors recognize is not known. Sample: CD4+ T cells sorted from PBMCs after approximately 18-hour stimulation, taken from a patient who received antiretroviral therapy. The receptor set was obtained from an adult woman with HIV who was CMV-seropositive. Each CDR3 is given with its conserved first and last residue. D genes are given only for firm matches. The size field is filled for only some rows; it gives once, few, many or a size class.

clone size	V gene	J gene	D gene	CDR3 protein	CDR3 DNA
.	TRBV6-2/TRBV6-3	TRBJ1-2	.	CASSTDYGYTF	TGTGCCAGCAGTACGGACTATGGCTACACCTTC
.	TRBV19	TRBJ1-5	TRBD1	CASSSSGRGPETNQPQHF	TGTGCCAGTAGTTCCTCGGGGAGGGGGCCCGAGACCAATCAGCCCCAGCATTTT
.	TRBV28	TRBJ2-7	.	CASSLGGSQKVYEQYF	TGTGCCAGCAGTTTAGGGGGTTCTCAAAAGGTCTACGAGCAGTACTTC
.	TRBV4-3	TRBJ2-7	TRBD1	CASSQGTGTGRNEQYF	TGCGCCAGCAGCCAAGGAACCGGGACAGGGAGGAACGAGCAGTACTTC
.	TRBV6-5	TRBJ1-5	.	CASSIRQGNQPQHF	TGTGCCAGCAGTATTCGCCAGGGAAATCAGCCCCAGCATTTT
.	TRBV13	TRBJ2-1	.	CASSPRTRSYNEQFF	TGTGCCAGCAGCCCCCGAACGCGGTCCTACAATGAGCAGTTCTTC
.	TRBV7-9	TRBJ2-7	.	CASMQNSYEQYF	TGTGCCAGCATGCAGAACTCCTACGAGCAGTACTTC
.	TRBV7-6	TRBJ1-4	.	CASSLATTNEKLFF	TGTGCCAGCAGCTTAGCCACAACTAATGAAAAACTGTTTTTT
.	TRBV5-1	TRBJ1-2	.	CASSLGSPNYGYTF	TGCGCCAGCAGCTTGGGTTCCCCTAACTATGGCTACACCTTC
few	TRBV5-8	TRBJ1-5	.	CASSLGQTEAQHF	TGTGCCAGCAGCTTGGGTCAGACAGAGGCCCAGCATTTT
.	TRBV7-8	TRBJ2-2	TRBD2	CASSLAGGGAANTGELFF	TGTGCCAGCAGCTTAGCGGGCGGGGGGGCCGCGAACACCGGGGAGCTGTTTTTT
.	TRBV15	TRBJ1-4	.	CATSRDRGGYEKLFF	TGTGCCACCAGCAGAGATAGGGGTGGCTATGAAAAACTGTTTTTT
.	TRBV4-3	TRBJ2-1	TRBD1	CASSPYSPGTGRNEQFF	TGCGCCAGCAGCCCCTACTCGCCCGGGACAGGGCGCAATGAGCAGTTCTTC
.	TRBV24-1	TRBJ1-1	.	CATRGAGAISRAFF	TGTGCCACCCGTGGGGCGGGGGCCATTTCAAGGGCTTTCTTT
.	TRBV18	TRBJ1-1	.	CASSPPPGWNTEAFF	TGTGCCAGCTCACCACCGCCAGGGTGGAACACTGAAGCTTTCTTT
once	TRBV7-6	TRBJ1-6	.	CASSSSGLLNSPLHF	TGTGCCAGCAGCTCCTCGGGACTCCTTAATTCACCCCTCCACTTT
.	TRBV11-3	TRBJ2-2	.	CASASRAPELNTGELFF	TGTGCCAGCGCCTCACGGGCGCCCGAGCTTAACACCGGGGAGCTGTTTTTT
.	TRBV6-1	TRBJ2-7	.	CASSEKRSVGPYEQYF	TGTGCCAGCAGTGAAAAGAGAAGTGTCGGACCCTACGAGCAGTACTTC
.	TRBV5-4	TRBJ1-1	.	CASSLTPGRALNTEAFF	TGTGCCAGCAGCCTAACACCGGGACGGGCTCTGAACACTGAAGCTTTCTTT
once	TRBV7-9	TRBJ1-1	TRBD1	CASSSQPGQGAGWPEAFF	TGTGCCAGCAGCTCGCAACCGGGACAGGGGGCTGGTTGGCCTGAAGCTTTCTTT
.	TRBV6-5	TRBJ2-1	.	CASRGRPWNEQFF	TGTGCCAGCAGGGGGAGGCCGTGGAATGAGCAGTTCTTC
.	TRBV19	TRBJ1-3	.	CASRGTTGNTIYF	TGTGCCAGTAGGGGGACGACGGGAAACACCATATATTTT
.	TRBV11-2	TRBJ2-1	TRBD2	CASSLGGRAGEQFF	TGTGCCAGCAGCTTAGGCGGGAGGGCCGGGGAGCAGTTCTTC
.	TRBV19	TRBJ1-5	.	CASTPRRGNQPQHF	TGTGCCAGTACCCCGAGGAGGGGGAATCAGCCCCAGCATTTT
.	TRBV5-1	TRBJ2-7	.	CASSSRAYEQYF	TGCGCCAGCAGCTCGAGGGCCTACGAGCAGTACTTC
.	TRBV19	TRBJ1-4	TRBD1	CASSSMTGTNEKLFF	TGTGCCAGTAGTTCGATGACAGGGACTAATGAAAAACTGTTTTTT
.	TRBV15	TRBJ2-7	TRBD1	CATSKTGLNYEQYF	TGTGCCACCAGTAAGACAGGGTTGAACTACGAGCAGTACTTC
.	TRBV2	TRBJ1-2	.	CASSEAPQGSCTF	TGTGCCAGCAGTGAAGCCCCCCAGGGATCATGTACCTTC
.	TRBV12-3/TRBV12-4	TRBJ2-7	.	CASSPSDYEQYF	TGTGCCAGCAGTCCATCGGATTACGAGCAGTACTTC
once	TRBV10-3	TRBJ2-7	.	CAISGDPYEQYF	TGTGCCATCAGTGGAGACCCCTACGAGCAGTACTTC
few	TRBV29-1	TRBJ2-7	TRBD1	CSVEGTGRHEQYF	TGCAGCGTTGAGGGGACAGGGCGACACGAGCAGTACTTC
.	TRBV11-3	TRBJ2-7	TRBD1	CASSVSGQATYEQYF	TGTGCCAGCAGTGTTTCCGGACAGGCCACCTACGAGCAGTACTTC
.	TRBV6-5	TRBJ2-1	.	CASSFGNEQFF	TGTGCCAGCAGTTTTGGGAATGAGCAGTTCTTC
.	TRBV2	TRBJ2-3	.	CASSIAGNRGATDTQYF	TGTGCCAGCAGTATAGCGGGAAACAGGGGGGCCACAGATACGCAGTATTTT
.	TRBV30	TRBJ2-3	TRBD2	CAWSVGSGGAGTQYF	TGTGCCTGGAGTGTGGGGAGCGGGGGGGCCGGGACGCAGTATTTT
once	TRBV18	TRBJ1-5	.	CASSPTSVVNQPQHF	TGTGCCAGCTCACCAACGTCGGTGGTCAATCAGCCCCAGCATTTT
once	TRBV7-7	TRBJ1-4	.	CASSPGTGATNEKLFF	TGTGCCAGCAGCCCAGGGACGGGCGCAACTAATGAAAAACTGTTTTTT
.	TRBV30	TRBJ1-1	TRBD1	CAWKRGGITEAFF	TGTGCCTGGAAGCGAGGGGGCATAACTGAAGCTTTCTTT
.	TRBV7-9	TRBJ2-6	.	CASSLAGGLISGANVLTF	TGTGCCAGCAGCTTAGCTGGGGGCCTGATCTCTGGGGCCAACGTCCTGACTTTC
.	TRBV13	TRBJ2-7	TRBD1	CASSERTGSSAAYEQYF	TGTGCCAGCAGCGAGCGGACAGGTTCCAGCGCCGCCTACGAGCAGTACTTC
.	TRBV28	TRBJ1-2	.	CASSFGGDGYTF	TGTGCCAGCAGTTTCGGAGGGGACGGCTACACCTTC
.	TRBV3-1/TRBV3-2	TRBJ2-7	.	CASSQKGGYEQYF	TGTGCCAGCAGCCAGAAAGGGGGCTACGAGCAGTACTTC
.	TRBV28	TRBJ1-1	TRBD1	CASSPTGAGNTEAFF	TGTGCCAGCAGTCCTACAGGGGCTGGAAACACTGAAGCTTTCTTT
few	TRBV7-6	TRBJ1-1	TRBD1	CASSLGTGDTEAFF	TGTGCCAGCAGCTTAGGGACAGGGGACACTGAAGCTTTCTTT
.	TRBV29-1	TRBJ1-2	.	CSVELLNYGYTF	TGCAGCGTTGAATTGCTTAACTATGGCTACACCTTC
.	TRBV19	TRBJ1-2	.	CASTPSGVYGYTF	TGTGCCAGCACACCGTCAGGGGTCTATGGCTACACCTTC
.	TRBV29-1	TRBJ2-3	TRBD1	CSVADRPSTDTQYF	TGCAGCGTGGCGGACAGGCCTAGCACAGATACGCAGTATTTT
.	TRBV9	TRBJ2-2	TRBD1	CASSVAWDSYTGELFF	TGTGCCAGCAGCGTAGCTTGGGACAGTTACACCGGGGAGCTGTTTTTT
.	TRBV18	TRBJ1-1	.	CASSPPSVAGGVGAFF	TGTGCCAGCTCACCACCTTCCGTCGCGGGCGGTGTCGGGGCTTTCTTT